This T cell receptor (beta chain) emerged from a study of cytomegalovirus exposure and HLA in healthy donors. In regard to this clone: Antigen specificity is unknown.

General study results and limits: A later analysis reportedly identified an Asian-associated ancestry cluster as carrying fewer N-insertions than the roughly 700-donor mean. Other equally common chains were less clonally expanded than HLA-associated TCR beta chains, a later analysis showed. Three CMV-associated chains proved CMV antigen-specific in vitro.

Researchers ran the PCR with 60 Vbeta and 13 Jbeta primers. Profiling relied on immunoSEQ multiplex PCR, and the TCRdb table lists in-frame clones only, not all of them. The sample includes 130,000 to 150,000 clones. CDR1 and CDR2 (germline): KGHSH, LQKENI. After removal of 6 bases from V and 6 bases from J, the junction contained 15 bases not matched to a gene. The CDR3 spans 16 residues. Specimen: PBMCs. The clonotype originates from a man aged 35 to 55 in good health and CMV-seronegative. This chain uses TRBV18 with TRBJ1-1, with 8 bases matching TRBD1. CDR3 coding DNA: TGTGCCAGCTCCCCCCGAAGCCAGGGGGCTATATCTGAAGCTTTCTTT. This sequence encodes CASSPRSQGAISEAFF. The full variable domain, with the rest looked up from reference TRBV18 and TRBJ1-1, is NAGVMQNPRHLVRRRGQEARLRCSPMKGHSHVYWYRQLPEEGLKFMVYLQKENIIDESGMPKERFSAEFPKEGPSILRIQQVVRGDSAAYFCASSPRSQGAISEAFFGQGTRLTVV.